This T cell receptor beta chain was documented in a study of OX40 agonist ivuxolimab in advanced cancers. The wider study: Treatment received earlier with anti-PD-1, anti-PD-L1 or anti-CTLA-4 agents was allowed, and less than 45% had some.

V lost 8 bases and J lost 0, with 11 bases in between. This CDR3 contains 15 residues. The germline V gene has CDR1 MDHEN and CDR2 SYDVKM. This clone was picked up a small number of times. What it binds is unknown. Patients had blood sampled at baseline and again on cycle 4 day 1 and cycle 7 day 1. Libraries were prepared by immunoSEQ multiplex PCR; TCRdb keeps only in-frame clonotypes and omits some of them. The sample has roughly 70,000 clones; 80% to 90% are singletons. General observations from the study: The study observed clonal expansion of CD4+ and CD8+ blood T cells by week 6 at 0.1 to 3.0 mg/kg.

This clonotype was obtained from an adult with an advanced solid tumor such as melanoma, head and neck, liver or kidney cancer. J is TRBJ1-6 and V is TRBV28, with D unresolved. This sample comprised CD4+ or CD8+ T cells sorted from blood, obtained in a trial of the OX40 agonist ivuxolimab. CDR3 in DNA: TGTGCCAGCCACAGTTCATTCTCCTATAATTCACCCCTCCACTTT. As protein: CASHSSFSYNSPLHF.